The T cell receptor beta chain described here comes from a study of blood T cell repertoires in COVID-19. Study as a whole: Samples representing acute and convalescent COVID-19 were sourced from the United States, Italy and Spain.

Authors' analysis steps: Reference gene primers were amplified, and this amplification served to estimate nucleated cell counts. TCRdb's copy holds only in-frame clones and misses some; the assay was immunoSEQ multiplex PCR. V and J calls plus clone size are reproduced from that table; the DNA served to infer D and trimming. The sample carries roughly 99,000 clones, 88% recorded once. The CDR3 runs to 16 residues. CDR1 MGHRA and CDR2 YSYEKL come from the germline V gene. V lost 0 bases and J lost 7; bases outside the gene matches: 7. Sequenced material: peripheral blood. The sequence was collected from a man aged 50 or older with active or convalescent COVID-19. V is TRBV4-1 and J is TRBJ2-1; 9 positions agree with TRBD1. The CDR3 bases are TGCGCCAGCAGCCAAGATGGGGGACAGGGAATTAATGAGCAGTTCTTC. The encoded protein is CASSQDGGQGINEQFF.